These T cell receptor beta chains were read from a single sample in a study of PD-1 blockade in classical Hodgkin lymphoma. Libraries were prepared by immunoSEQ multiplex PCR; TCRdb keeps only in-frame clonotypes and omits some of them. The table lists more than 6,000 clones, about 74% of them singletons. This material consisted of peripheral blood mononuclear cells (PBMCs), taken before the fourth cycle of nivolumab. These receptors originate from a human donor with classical Hodgkin lymphoma. CDR3s include the opening cysteine and the closing phenylalanine or tryptophan. Fields, in order: clone size, V gene, J gene, CDR3 length, D gene, CDR3 protein, CDR3 DNA. D genes are given only for firm matches. Clone size is given for some rows only: seen once, a few or many times, or a class if the clone is expanded.

abundance: few; v_gene: TRBV4-2; j_gene: TRBJ2-7; len: 13; d_gene: TRBD1; CDR3aa: CASSPGQGIEQYF; CDR3nt: TGTGCCAGCAGCCCTGGACAGGGTATCGAGCAGTACTTC
abundance: NA; v_gene: TRBV27; j_gene: TRBJ1-1; len: 14; d_gene: NA; CDR3aa: CASSLKSGYTEAFF; CDR3nt: TGTGCCAGCAGTTTAAAGTCGGGATACACTGAAGCTTTCTTT
abundance: NA; v_gene: TRBV6-5; j_gene: TRBJ2-5; len: 15; d_gene: NA; CDR3aa: CASRTRDWGVETQYF; CDR3nt: TGTGCCAGCAGGACCAGGGACTGGGGGGTGGAGACCCAGTACTTC
abundance: NA; v_gene: TRBV4-2; j_gene: TRBJ1-2; len: 15; d_gene: NA; CDR3aa: CASSQNSGRVEGYTF; CDR3nt: TGTGCCAGCAGCCAAAATTCCGGGCGGGTTGAAGGCTACACCTTC
abundance: once; v_gene: TRBV6-5; j_gene: TRBJ2-7; len: 15; d_gene: TRBD2; CDR3aa: CASSYRREGSYEQYF; CDR3nt: TGTGCCAGCAGTTATAGGAGGGAGGGCTCCTACGAGCAGTACTTC
abundance: once; v_gene: TRBV6-6; j_gene: TRBJ1-5; len: 14; d_gene: TRBD1; CDR3aa: CASSDRGWTQPQHF; CDR3nt: TGTGCCAGCAGCGACAGGGGGTGGACTCAGCCCCAGCATTTT
abundance: NA; v_gene: TRBV21-1; j_gene: TRBJ2-7; len: 14; d_gene: NA; CDR3aa: CASSNEAGSYEQYF; CDR3nt: TGTGCCAGCAGCAATGAGGCGGGAAGCTACGAGCAGTACTTC
abundance: NA; v_gene: TRBV5-1; j_gene: TRBJ2-3; len: 13; d_gene: NA; CDR3aa: CASSLTGTDTQYF; CDR3nt: TGCGCCAGCAGCTTGACGGGCACAGATACGCAGTATTTT
abundance: few; v_gene: TRBV18; j_gene: TRBJ2-7; len: 14; d_gene: NA; CDR3aa: CASSPPGKIYEQYF; CDR3nt: TGTGCCAGCTCACCCCCAGGGAAGATCTACGAGCAGTACTTC
abundance: NA; v_gene: TRBV5-6; j_gene: TRBJ1-6; len: 16; d_gene: NA; CDR3aa: CASSLDGQSATSPLHF; CDR3nt: TGTGCCAGCAGCTTGGATGGACAGAGTGCGACTTCACCCCTCCACTTT
abundance: NA; v_gene: TRBV27; j_gene: TRBJ1-3; len: 14; d_gene: NA; CDR3aa: CASKREVSGNTIYF; CDR3nt: TGTGCCAGCAAACGGGAAGTCTCTGGAAACACCATATATTTT
abundance: NA; v_gene: TRBV10-1; j_gene: TRBJ2-7; len: 11; d_gene: NA; CDR3aa: CASRTRGEQYF; CDR3nt: TGCGCCAGCAGGACCAGAGGGGAGCAGTACTTC
abundance: few; v_gene: TRBV15; j_gene: TRBJ2-5; len: 14; d_gene: TRBD2; CDR3aa: CATRGTSGRGAQYF; CDR3nt: TGTGCCACCAGAGGGACTAGCGGGAGGGGGGCCCAGTACTTC
abundance: NA; v_gene: TRBV7-7; j_gene: TRBJ2-2; len: 14; d_gene: NA; CDR3aa: CASSLKWDEGKLFF; CDR3nt: TGTGCTAGCAGCTTAAAATGGGATGAGGGAAAGCTGTTTTTT
abundance: NA; v_gene: TRBV6-4; j_gene: TRBJ2-6; len: 16; d_gene: TRBD1; CDR3aa: CASSRDSASGANVLTF; CDR3nt: TGTGCCAGCAGTAGGGACAGCGCCTCTGGGGCCAACGTCCTGACTTTC
abundance: NA; v_gene: TRBV9; j_gene: TRBJ2-3; len: 14; d_gene: NA; CDR3aa: CASSVQPSSDTQYF; CDR3nt: TGTGCCAGCAGCGTACAACCGTCATCCGATACGCAGTATTTT
abundance: NA; v_gene: TRBV5-1; j_gene: TRBJ2-1; len: 16; d_gene: TRBD2; CDR3aa: CASRLGLAASYNEQFF; CDR3nt: TGCGCCAGCAGGCTGGGACTAGCGGCCTCCTACAATGAGCAGTTCTTC
abundance: NA; v_gene: TRBV9; j_gene: TRBJ1-4; len: 14; d_gene: NA; CDR3aa: CASSVGGSNEKLFF; CDR3nt: TGTGCCAGCAGCGTAGGGGGGTCTAATGAAAAACTGTTTTTT
abundance: NA; v_gene: TRBV5-4; j_gene: TRBJ2-7; len: 15; d_gene: TRBD2; CDR3aa: CASSQQTSGSSEQYF; CDR3nt: TGTGCCAGCAGCCAACAGACTAGCGGGAGCTCCGAGCAGTACTTC
abundance: NA; v_gene: TRBV15; j_gene: TRBJ2-5; len: 12; d_gene: NA; CDR3aa: CATSMRTETQYF; CDR3nt: TGTGCCACCAGCATGCGGACGGAGACCCAGTACTTC
abundance: NA; v_gene: TRBV5-6; j_gene: TRBJ1-5; len: 16; d_gene: TRBD1; CDR3aa: CASSSPDRGNGQPQHF; CDR3nt: TGTGCCAGCAGCTCCCCGGACAGGGGGAACGGCCAGCCCCAGCATTTT
abundance: NA; v_gene: TRBV9; j_gene: TRBJ2-3; len: 16; d_gene: TRBD2; CDR3aa: CASSGTGTRGTDTQYF; CDR3nt: TGTGCCAGCAGTGGTACCGGGACTAGGGGGACAGATACGCAGTATTTT
abundance: NA; v_gene: TRBV28; j_gene: TRBJ2-2; len: 15; d_gene: NA; CDR3aa: CASSLSGRSTGELFF; CDR3nt: TGTGCCAGCAGTTTATCGGGGAGGAGCACCGGGGAGCTGTTTTTT
abundance: NA; v_gene: TRBV7-2; j_gene: TRBJ2-1; len: 15; d_gene: TRBD2; CDR3aa: CASSVLAASYNEQFF; CDR3nt: TGTGCCAGCAGCGTACTAGCGGCCTCCTACAATGAGCAGTTCTTC
abundance: NA; v_gene: TRBV7-3; j_gene: TRBJ2-5; len: 15; d_gene: NA; CDR3aa: CASSLRGQPQETQYF; CDR3nt: TGTGCCAGCAGCTTAAGGGGCCAGCCACAAGAGACCCAGTACTTC
abundance: NA; v_gene: TRBV5-4; j_gene: TRBJ1-1; len: 16; d_gene: TRBD1; CDR3aa: CASSKTPGTANTEAFF; CDR3nt: TGTGCCAGCAGCAAAACACCCGGGACAGCGAACACTGAAGCTTTCTTT